This T cell receptor (beta chain) derives from a study of shared clonotypes between healthy human individuals. Authors' processing steps: ImmunoSEQ only sent back junction sequences with no quality scores, so filtering was done differently. TCRdb's table, derived via immunoSEQ multiplex PCR, lists solely in-frame clones and lacks some. V, J and clone size are those of that table, while D and trimming were read from the DNA. Of 650,000 to 750,000 clones in the sample, roughly 78% were seen once. This CDR3 contains 13 residues. Trimming took 6 bases from V and 1 from J, leaving 9 bases between them. In germline, CDR1 is MNHEY, CDR2 SMNVEV (reference sequence). This clone was detected a few times.

The clonotype was recovered from a woman in her 30s in good health. Source material: memory CD4+ T cells sorted from blood. The subset here: CD45RA-negative fraction. This sequence joins TRBV27 and TRBJ2-5, with D maybe TRBD1 (5 bases). The CDR3 spells CASRGRPQETQYF. The DNA for the CDR3 is TGTGCCAGCAGGGGGCGGCCCCAAGAGACCCAGTACTTC.